The 17 T cell receptor beta chains presented below share a single source sample, sequenced in a study of identical twins (dated by TCRdb to about 2016). Library generation was performed with 5' RACE. The instrument given in TCRdb is Illumina HiSeq 2000. TCRdb redid the processing of the public reads, applying fastp at Q25 and MiXCR, and retained in-frame beta chains. Duplicate CDR3 protein sequences are folded into a single record with the most common DNA and genes. For this sample the table gives hundreds of thousands of distinct CDR3 sequences, of which 5.5% to 6.5% were detected only once. The top ten constitute 1.5% to 2% of the sample. Input material: naive T cells sorted from blood. The cell subset or site tag for this specimen amounts to: cells isolated with a human naive T-cell isolation kit. The source of these receptors is a man aged 18 to 30 in good health.

This clonotype was seen more than once but under ten times. The CDR3 bases are TGTGCCAGCAGCTTAGAGCCCCCCCCCCGGTTCTTC. It specifies CASSLEPPPRFF. This chain connects TRBV7-9 to TRBJ2-1; D is unclear. Germline V gives CDR1 SEHNR, CDR2 FQNEAQ (reference sequence). V was trimmed by 1 base and J by 15 bases, leaving 13 bases between them. This CDR3 is built from 12 residues.

This clonotype was seen a handful of times. The chain carries TRBV2 and TRBJ2-5, with D maybe TRBD1 (6 bases). Trimming took off 1 base at V and 9 bases at J, with 18 bases between the two ends. The CDR3 runs 15 residues. CDR1 and CDR2 from the germline V gene are SNHLY and FYNNEI. The CDR3 here is CASSEVRWDNTPQYF. CDR3 nucleotide sequence: TGTGCCAGCAGTGAAGTAAGGTGGGACAATACACCCCAGTACTTC.

The chain links TRBV12-3 or TRBV12-4 to TRBJ2-3; the match to TRBD2 covers 9 bases. This CDR3 is built from 14 residues. V lost 3 bases to trimming and J lost 6 bases; unmatched junction nucleotides: 4. The CDR3 sequence: CASSLWLAGDTQYF. The DNA for the CDR3 is TGTGCCAGCAGTTTGTGGCTAGCGGGGGATACGCAGTATTTT.

This clonotype has a count of ten or more. The chain uses TRBV4-2 and TRBJ2-7; D is unresolved. The ends were cut back, 1 base at V and 3 bases at J, with 10 bases in the middle. CDR1 is LGHNA and CDR2 is YNFKEQ in the germline V gene. The CDR3 totals 14 residues. Written as DNA, the CDR3 is TGTGCCAGCAGCCAAGGTGGCATGGGCTACGAGCAGTACTTC. Its translation is CASSQGGMGYEQYF.

This clonotype showed up just a few times. The V call is TRBV18, the J call TRBJ2-3, with D possibly TRBD1 on 7 matching bases. The V gene's germline CDR1 is KGHSH and CDR2 LQKENI. The V end was cut by 7 bases, the J end by 5 bases, with 10 bases between. The CDR3 consists of 12 residues. DNA for the CDR3: TGTGCCAGCTTCCAGGGGGGAGATACGCAGTATTTT. This sequence encodes CASFQGGDTQYF.

This clonotype was detected only a few times. This chain connects TRBV2 to TRBJ2-7; D unresolved. Germline loops: CDR1 SNHLY, CDR2 FYNNEI. Trimming pared 5 bases from V and 3 bases from J, leaving 8 bases between. The CDR3 runs to 12 residues. For the CDR3, the DNA is TGTGCCAGCAGTAGTCAGAGCTACGAGCAGTACGTC. Translation gives CASSSQSYEQYV.

The table lists this clonotype with many counts. The chain joins TRBV6-2 or TRBV6-3 to TRBJ2-7, with 12 bases lining up with TRBD2. The V gene's germline CDR1 is MNHEY and CDR2 SVGEGT. This CDR3 spans 14 amino acids. V was pared by 6 bases and J by 13 bases, with 13 bases of the junction left unmatched. The CDR3 DNA is TGTGCCAGCAGGCCGGGACTAGCGGGTCCTCGACTATACTTC. Residues: CASRPGLAGPRLYF.

This clonotype was counted ten times or more. The chain joins TRBV28 to TRBJ2-7; D may be TRBD2 (6 bases). Germline V gene lookup returns CDR1 MDHEN and CDR2 SYDVKM. CDR3 size: 15 residues. The germline V and J ends were trimmed by 4 bases and 1 base, with 14 bases remaining between them. CDR3 sequence: CASSSPGTYSYEQYF. The CDR3 DNA is TGTGCCAGCAGTTCTCCCGGGACTTATTCCTACGAGCAGTACTTC.

The chain is built from TRBV6-1 and TRBJ1-2; possibly TRBD1 for D (5 bases). The germline gives CDR1 MNHNS, CDR2 SASEGT. CDR3 length: 14 residues. Trimming stripped 0 bases from V and 7 bases from J, with 12 bases between. The CDR3 protein is CASSEALGPGGYTF. The CDR3 DNA sequence: TGTGCCAGCAGTGAAGCGCTGGGGCCTGGTGGCTACACCTTC.

The chain couples TRBV5-1 to TRBJ2-3, with D possibly being TRBD2 (6 bases). The length of the CDR3 is 16 residues. Germline V gene sequence: CDR1 SGHRS, CDR2 YFSETQ. With 3 bases removed from V and 4 bases from J, the gap between germline ends came to 18 bases. As DNA, the CDR3 is TGCGCCAGCAGCTATCCGGGTGTAGCGGTTGCAGATACGCAGTATTTT. Amino acids: CASSYPGVAVADTQYF.

This clonotype was counted at least ten times. The chain combines TRBV7-9 with TRBJ1-1; D is uncertain. V lost 4 bases to trimming and J lost 0 bases, with 12 bases between them. Germline V CDR1 and CDR2: SEHNR, FQNEAQ (reference sequence). This CDR3 has 15 residues. CDR3 sequence reads: CASSSPDAVNTEAFF. The CDR3 DNA reads TGTGCCAGCAGCTCCCCCGACGCGGTGAACACTGAAGCTTTCTTT.

The table lists this clonotype with many counts. CDR3 sequence (DNA): TGTGCCAGCAGCTTAGCGGGGCGGGAGAAAAATGATGAGCAGTTCTTC. Its translation is CASSLAGREKNDEQFF. V and J are TRBV7-9 and TRBJ2-1, with 7 bases aligning to TRBD2. Trimming removed 0 bases from V and 8 bases from J; junction bases left unmatched: 10. CDR1 is SEHNR and CDR2 is FQNEAQ in the germline V gene (reference sequence). This CDR3 spans 16 amino acids.

This clonotype has at least ten counts. This chain joins TRBV29-1 and TRBJ2-1, with D possibly matching TRBD1 (5 bases). The V gene lost 4 bases and the J gene lost 5 bases, with 6 bases spanning the gap. CDR3 length: 11 amino acids. CDR1 is SQVTM, CDR2 ANQGSEA, per germline. CDR3 loop: CSVVRDNEQFF. The CDR3, as DNA: TGCAGCGTTGTCAGGGACAATGAGCAGTTCTTC.

This chain links TRBV24-1 with TRBJ1-2; a possible D gene is TRBD1 (5 bases). This CDR3 region has 12 residues. Trimming left V 5 bases short and J 7 bases short, with 10 bases between. CDR1 KGHDR and CDR2 SFDVKD come from the germline V gene. The CDR3 nucleotides are TGTGCCACCAGTGGGTATAGGGGTGGCTACACCTTC. Its protein is CATSGYRGGYTF.

This clonotype was seen ten or more times. The rearrangement joins TRBV20-1 to TRBJ1-2; 8 bases map to TRBD1. This CDR3 has 15 residues. Germline values: CDR1 DFQATT, CDR2 SNEGSKA (reference sequence). Trimming cost V 0 bases and J 3 bases; bases outside gene matches: 6. The CDR3, as DNA: TGCAGTGCTAGAGAGGACAGGGAGGATGACTATGGCTACACCTTC. It specifies CSAREDREDDYGYTF.

This clonotype was recorded at least ten times. The chain is built from TRBV20-1 and TRBJ1-5; D not resolved. Trimming removed 1 base at V and 3 bases at J, with 10 bases between. Germline CDR1 and CDR2: DFQATT and SNEGSKA (reference sequence). The CDR3 is 14 residues long. CDR3 protein: CSARVPAYNQPQHF. The CDR3 DNA follows: TGCAGTGCTAGAGTCCCCGCTTACAATCAGCCCCAGCATTTT.

This clonotype appeared many times. The chain carries TRBV20-1 and TRBJ2-1, with 8 positions matching TRBD2. The CDR3 extends over 14 amino acids. CDR1 is DFQATT and CDR2 is SNEGSKA in the germline V gene (reference sequence). V shed 2 bases and J 2 bases; nucleotides not matched to a gene: 2. The CDR3 bases are TGCAGTGCTAGACAGCGGGAGACCTACAATGAGCAGTTCTTC. This sequence encodes CSARQRETYNEQFF.